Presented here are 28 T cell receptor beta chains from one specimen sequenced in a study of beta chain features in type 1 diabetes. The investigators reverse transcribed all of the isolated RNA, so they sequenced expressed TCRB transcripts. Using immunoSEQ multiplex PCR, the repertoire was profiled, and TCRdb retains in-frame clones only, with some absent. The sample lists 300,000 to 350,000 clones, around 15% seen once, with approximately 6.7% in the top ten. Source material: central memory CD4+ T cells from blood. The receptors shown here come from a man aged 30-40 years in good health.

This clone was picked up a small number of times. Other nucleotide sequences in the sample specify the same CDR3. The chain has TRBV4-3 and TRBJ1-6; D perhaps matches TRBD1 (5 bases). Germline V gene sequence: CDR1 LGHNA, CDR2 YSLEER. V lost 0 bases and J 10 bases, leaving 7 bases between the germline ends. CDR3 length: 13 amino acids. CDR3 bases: TGCGCCAGCAGCCAAGATCGGGACTCACCCCTCCACTTT. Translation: CASSQDRDSPLHF.

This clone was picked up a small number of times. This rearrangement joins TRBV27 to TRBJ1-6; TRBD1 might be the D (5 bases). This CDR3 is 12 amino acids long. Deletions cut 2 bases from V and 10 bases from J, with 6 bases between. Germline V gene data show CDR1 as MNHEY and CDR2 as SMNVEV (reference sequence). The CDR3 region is CASSLQGSPLHF. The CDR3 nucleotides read TGTGCCAGCAGTTTACAGGGCTCACCCCTCCACTTT.

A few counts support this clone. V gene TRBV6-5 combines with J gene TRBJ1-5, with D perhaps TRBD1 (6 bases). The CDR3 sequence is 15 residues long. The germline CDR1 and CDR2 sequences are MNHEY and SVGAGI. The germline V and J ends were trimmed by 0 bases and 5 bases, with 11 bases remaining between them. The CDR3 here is CASSYSRGPDQPQHF. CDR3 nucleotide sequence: TGTGCCAGCAGTTACTCTCGGGGGCCCGATCAGCCCCAGCATTTT.

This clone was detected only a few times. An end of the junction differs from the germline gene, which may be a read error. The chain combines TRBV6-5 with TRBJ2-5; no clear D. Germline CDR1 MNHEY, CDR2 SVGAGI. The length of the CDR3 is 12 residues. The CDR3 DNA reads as TGTGCCATCAGTAATTCGGACGCAACCCAGTACTTC. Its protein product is CAISNSDATQYF.

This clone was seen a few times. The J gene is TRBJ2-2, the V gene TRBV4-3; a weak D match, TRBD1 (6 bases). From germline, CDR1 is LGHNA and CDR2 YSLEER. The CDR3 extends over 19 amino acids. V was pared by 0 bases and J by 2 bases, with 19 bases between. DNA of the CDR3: TGCGCCAGCAGCCAAGAGGATCCAGGGGCCGCCCAAAACACCGGGGAGCTGTTTTTT. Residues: CASSQEDPGAAQNTGELFF.

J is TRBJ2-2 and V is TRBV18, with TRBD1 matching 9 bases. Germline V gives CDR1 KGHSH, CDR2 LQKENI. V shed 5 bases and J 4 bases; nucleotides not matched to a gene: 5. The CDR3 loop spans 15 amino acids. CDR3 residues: CASSSRQGGTGELFF. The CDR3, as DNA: TGTGCCAGCTCATCGAGACAGGGGGGCACCGGGGAGCTGTTTTTT.

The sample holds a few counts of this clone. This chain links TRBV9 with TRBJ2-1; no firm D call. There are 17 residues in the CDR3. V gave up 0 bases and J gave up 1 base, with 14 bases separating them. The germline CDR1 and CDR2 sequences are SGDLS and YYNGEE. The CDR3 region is CASSVGLGQVSYNEQFF. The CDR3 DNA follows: TGTGCCAGCAGCGTAGGTCTTGGGCAGGTTTCCTACAATGAGCAGTTCTTC.

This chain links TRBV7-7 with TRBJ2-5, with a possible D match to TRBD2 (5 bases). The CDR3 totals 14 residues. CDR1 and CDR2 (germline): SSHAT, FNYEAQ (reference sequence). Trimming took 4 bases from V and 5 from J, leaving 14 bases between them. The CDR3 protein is CASSWRLLGETQYF. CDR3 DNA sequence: TGTGCCAGCAGCTGGAGGCTCTTGGGGGAGACCCAGTACTTC.

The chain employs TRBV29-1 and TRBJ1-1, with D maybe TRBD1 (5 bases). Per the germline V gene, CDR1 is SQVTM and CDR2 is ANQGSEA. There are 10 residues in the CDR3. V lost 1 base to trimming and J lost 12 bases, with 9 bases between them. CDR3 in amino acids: CSVEAGTSFF. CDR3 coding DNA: TGCAGCGTTGAAGCTGGGACTTCTTTCTTT.

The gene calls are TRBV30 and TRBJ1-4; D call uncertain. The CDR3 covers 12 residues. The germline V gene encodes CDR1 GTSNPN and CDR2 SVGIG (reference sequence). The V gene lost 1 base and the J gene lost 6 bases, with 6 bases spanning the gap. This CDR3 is CAWSDGDEKLFF. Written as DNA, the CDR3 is TGTGCCTGGAGTGACGGAGATGAAAAACTGTTTTTT.

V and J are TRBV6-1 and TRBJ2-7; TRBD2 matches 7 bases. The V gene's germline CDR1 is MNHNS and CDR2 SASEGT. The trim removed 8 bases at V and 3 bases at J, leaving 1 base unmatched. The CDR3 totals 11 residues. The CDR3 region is CASWGGYEQYV. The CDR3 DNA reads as TGTGCCAGCTGGGGGGGCTACGAGCAGTACGTC.

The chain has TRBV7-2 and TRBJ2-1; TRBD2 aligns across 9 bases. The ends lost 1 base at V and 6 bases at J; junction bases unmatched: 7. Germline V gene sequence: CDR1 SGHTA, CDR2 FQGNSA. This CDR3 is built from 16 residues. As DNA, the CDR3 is TGTGCCAGCAGCTTAGTAAACGCGGGAGGGCTCAATGAGCAGTTCTTC. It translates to CASSLVNAGGLNEQFF.

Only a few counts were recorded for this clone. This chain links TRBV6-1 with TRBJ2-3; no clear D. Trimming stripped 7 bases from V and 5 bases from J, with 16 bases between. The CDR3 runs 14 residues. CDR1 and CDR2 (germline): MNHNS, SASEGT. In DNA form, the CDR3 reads TGTGCCAGCAACCTTGTTTTTGTCCGAGATACGCAGTATTTT. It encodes CASNLVFVRDTQYF.

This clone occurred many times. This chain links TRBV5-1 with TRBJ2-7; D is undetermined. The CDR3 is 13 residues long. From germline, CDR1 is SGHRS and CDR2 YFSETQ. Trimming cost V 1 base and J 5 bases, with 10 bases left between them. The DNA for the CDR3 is TGCGCCAGCAGCTTGAGGCCCGGAGACGAGCAGTACGTC. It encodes CASSLRPGDEQYV.

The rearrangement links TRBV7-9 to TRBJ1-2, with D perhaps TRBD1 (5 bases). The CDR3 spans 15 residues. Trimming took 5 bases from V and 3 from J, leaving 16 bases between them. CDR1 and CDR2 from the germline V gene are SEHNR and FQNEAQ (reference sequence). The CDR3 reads CASSQWQGPYYGYTF. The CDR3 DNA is TGTGCCAGCAGCCAATGGCAGGGCCCCTACTATGGCTACACCTTC.

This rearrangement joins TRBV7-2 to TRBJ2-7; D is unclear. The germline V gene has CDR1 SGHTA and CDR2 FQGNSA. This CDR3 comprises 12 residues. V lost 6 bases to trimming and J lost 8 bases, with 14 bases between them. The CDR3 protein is CASSPSVAKQYF. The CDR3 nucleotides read TGTGCCAGCAGTCCTTCGGTGGCGAAGCAGTACTTC.

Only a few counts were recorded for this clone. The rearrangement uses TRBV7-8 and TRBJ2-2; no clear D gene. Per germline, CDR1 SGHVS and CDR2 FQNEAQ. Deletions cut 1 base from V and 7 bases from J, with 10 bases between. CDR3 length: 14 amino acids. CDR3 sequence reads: CASSLDYSGGELFF. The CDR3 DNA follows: TGTGCCAGCAGCTTAGATTACTCTGGCGGGGAGCTGTTTTTT.

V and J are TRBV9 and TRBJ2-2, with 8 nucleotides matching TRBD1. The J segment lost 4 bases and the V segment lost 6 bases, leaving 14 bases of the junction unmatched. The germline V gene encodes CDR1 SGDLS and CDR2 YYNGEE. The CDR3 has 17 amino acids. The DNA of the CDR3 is TGTGCCAGCACCTTTGGGCAGGGGGCCGGTCGCACCGGGGAGCTGTTTTTT. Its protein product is CASTFGQGAGRTGELFF.

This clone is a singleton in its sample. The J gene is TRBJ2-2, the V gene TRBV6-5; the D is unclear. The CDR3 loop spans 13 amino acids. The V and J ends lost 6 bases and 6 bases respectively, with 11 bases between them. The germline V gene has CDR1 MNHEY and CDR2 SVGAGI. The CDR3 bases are TGTGCCAGCAGATGGGGTCACGCCGGGGAGCTGTTTTTT. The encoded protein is CASRWGHAGELFF.

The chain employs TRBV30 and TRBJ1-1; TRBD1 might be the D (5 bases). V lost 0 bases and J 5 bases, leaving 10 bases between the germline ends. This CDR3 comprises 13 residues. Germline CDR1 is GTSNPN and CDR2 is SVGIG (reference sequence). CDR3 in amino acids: CAWSVAGGTEAFF. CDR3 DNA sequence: TGTGCCTGGAGTGTGGCGGGGGGGACTGAAGCTTTCTTT.

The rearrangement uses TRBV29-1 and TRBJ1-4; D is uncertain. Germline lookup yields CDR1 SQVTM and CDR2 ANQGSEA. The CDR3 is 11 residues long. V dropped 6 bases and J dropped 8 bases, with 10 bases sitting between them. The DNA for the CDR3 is TGCAGCGTCCAAGGCCCCGAAAAACTGTTTTTT. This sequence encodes CSVQGPEKLFF.

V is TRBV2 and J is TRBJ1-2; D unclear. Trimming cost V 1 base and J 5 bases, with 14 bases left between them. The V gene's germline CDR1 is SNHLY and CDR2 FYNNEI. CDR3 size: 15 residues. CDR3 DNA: TGTGCCAGCAGTGAAGTTAACGACCCCCTTTATGGCTACACCTTC. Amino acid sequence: CASSEVNDPLYGYTF.

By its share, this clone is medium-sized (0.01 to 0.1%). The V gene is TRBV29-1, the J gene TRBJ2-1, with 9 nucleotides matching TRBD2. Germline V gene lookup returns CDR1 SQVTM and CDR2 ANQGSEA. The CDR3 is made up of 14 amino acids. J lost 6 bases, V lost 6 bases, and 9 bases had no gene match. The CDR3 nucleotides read TGCAGCGTCGTTAGCGGGGGCCCTCCCAATGAGCAGTTCTTC. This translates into CSVVSGGPPNEQFF.

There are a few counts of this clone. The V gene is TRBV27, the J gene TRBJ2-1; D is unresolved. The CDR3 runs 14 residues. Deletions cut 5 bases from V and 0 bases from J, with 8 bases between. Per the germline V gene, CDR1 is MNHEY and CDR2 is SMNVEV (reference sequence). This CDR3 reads CASSKSYSYNEQFF. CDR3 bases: TGTGCCAGCAGTAAAAGTTACTCCTACAATGAGCAGTTCTTC.

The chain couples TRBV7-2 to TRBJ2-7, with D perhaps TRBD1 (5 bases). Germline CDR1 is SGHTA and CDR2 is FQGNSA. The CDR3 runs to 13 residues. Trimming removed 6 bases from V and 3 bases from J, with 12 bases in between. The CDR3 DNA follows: TGTGCCAGCAGTTTGCTTAGGGGCTACGAGCAGTACGTC. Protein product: CASSLLRGYEQYV.

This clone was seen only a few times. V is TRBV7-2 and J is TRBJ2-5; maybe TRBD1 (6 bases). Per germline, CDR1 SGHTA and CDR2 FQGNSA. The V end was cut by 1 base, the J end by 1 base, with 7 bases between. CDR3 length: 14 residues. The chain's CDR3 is CASSLVGAQETQYF. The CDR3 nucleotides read TGTGCCAGCAGCTTAGTGGGGGCCCAAGAGACCCAGTACTTC.

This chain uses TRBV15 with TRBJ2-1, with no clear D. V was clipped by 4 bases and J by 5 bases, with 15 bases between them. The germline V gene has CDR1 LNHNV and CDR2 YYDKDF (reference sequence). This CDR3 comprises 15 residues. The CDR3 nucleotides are TGTGCCACCAGCAAAGAGCAGGTTGGAGACAATGAGCAGTTCTTC. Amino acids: CATSKEQVGDNEQFF.

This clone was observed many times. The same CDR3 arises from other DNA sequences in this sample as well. The CDR3 coding sequence is TGTGCCAGTAGTATAGCCTCAGGGGTTCCCTACAATGAGCAGTTCTTC. Its translation: CASSIASGVPYNEQFF. The chain couples TRBV19 to TRBJ2-1, with TRBD1 as a possible D gene (6 bases). CDR3 length: 16 amino acids. Trimming pared 1 base from V and 2 bases from J, leaving 12 bases between. The germline CDR1 and CDR2 sequences are LNHDA and SQIVND (reference sequence).